These T cell receptor beta chains were read from a single sample in a study of T cell changes during pregnancy in multiple sclerosis. TCRdb's table, derived via immunoSEQ multiplex PCR, lists solely in-frame clones and lacks some. This sample has approximately 100,000 clones, with roughly nine tenths found just once. The source was peripheral blood, collected after pregnancy. The receptors shown here come from a female donor with multiple sclerosis, enrolled in a pregnancy study. Each CDR3 is given with its conserved first and last residue.

V gene,J gene,CDR3 protein
TRBV9,TRBJ2-7,CASSYGQGRLDEQYF
TRBV19,TRBJ1-2,CASIPKEGAYGYTF
TRBV4-1,TRBJ2-1,CVSSREEDGEQFF
TRBV5-4,TRBJ1-5,CASSFQGRNQPQHF
TRBV19,TRBJ2-7,CASGVGAGANEQYF
TRBV5-1,TRBJ1-5,CASSLGGQSNQPQHF
TRBV7-3,TRBJ2-2,CASSYIHPGELFF
TRBV5-1,TRBJ1-3,CASSPRGGGNTIYF
TRBV15,TRBJ1-6,CATSRDLGVGSPLHF
TRBV6-6,TRBJ2-7,CASRAGTGVSYEQYF
TRBV6-1,TRBJ1-2,CASTEVAEDGYTF
TRBV6-5,TRBJ2-1,CASRGDGSASEQFF
TRBV18,TRBJ2-6,CASSPPGTGGLGGLSGANVLTF
TRBV19,TRBJ1-1,CASNHKLRTPNTEAFF
TRBV4-1,TRBJ2-2,CASSQVLGELFF
TRBV5-1,TRBJ2-7,CASSSDRDRVSYEQYF
TRBV28,TRBJ1-4,CASSLNRGNEKLFF
TRBV7-3,TRBJ2-1,CASSFRQGPYNEQFF
TRBV7-8,TRBJ1-2,CASSLPGQGGYGYTF
TRBV27,TRBJ2-7,CASSYGTNYEQYF
TRBV9,TRBJ1-2,CASSGYRLANYGYTF
TRBV7-9,TRBJ2-1,CASSPLGAGGPNNEQFF
TRBV5-1,TRBJ2-6,CASSLSTGSSGANVLTF
TRBV29-1,TRBJ1-1,CSLTGDRDGRQAFF
TRBV6-5,TRBJ1-1,CASTPPGGRLEAFF
TRBV10-3,TRBJ1-1,CAISESGETGTANTEAFF
TRBV6-5,TRBJ1-3,CASSYSSFSGNTIYF
TRBV6-5,TRBJ1-5,CASKGRDQPQHF
TRBV9,TRBJ2-5,CASSAGVAAQETQYF
TRBV27,TRBJ1-3,CASSLRGQGNTIYF
TRBV27,TRBJ2-2,CASSFGTSTGELFF
TRBV10-2,TRBJ2-2,CASRPGTGYTGELFF
TRBV10-3,TRBJ2-2,CAISTGYTGELFF
TRBV4-2,TRBJ2-4,CASSQDRISGGLAKNIQYF
TRBV15,TRBJ2-3,CATSRPQAADTQYF
TRBV5-1,TRBJ2-5,CASSSGVGGRETQYF
TRBV7-2,TRBJ2-3,CASSLEPRVGRADTQYF
TRBV9,TRBJ2-1,CASSVGSSGGFNEQFF
TRBV27,TRBJ1-1,CASSLSRTTYLNTEAFF
TRBV5-5,TRBJ1-4,CASSLGGGEKLFF
TRBV5-1,TRBJ2-7,CASSIYRDRAYEQYF
TRBV18,TRBJ1-3,CASSPVGQAGNTIYF
TRBV9,TRBJ1-6,CASSAGDRGNSPLHF
TRBV7-3,TRBJ2-1,CASSLAPVAGGSEQFF